A single sample is the source of the 16 T cell receptor beta chains below, sequenced in a study of T cell repertoires and Cas9 in healthy adults. The protocol was immunoSEQ multiplex PCR, while the TCRdb copy is restricted to in-frame clones and leaves out a portion. The data show approximately 22,000 clones, with under 95% seen just once and approximately 0.8% held by the top ten. Source material: CD4+ effector T cells (CD127+, CD25-, CD137-, CD154-) from PBMCs; culture status not recorded. These receptors originate from a human donor in good health.

This clone appeared a single time. The V gene is TRBV28, the J gene TRBJ1-1; D is undetermined. CDR3 length: 15 amino acids. The germline V and J ends were trimmed by 2 bases and 3 bases, with 13 bases remaining between them. The germline CDR1 and CDR2 sequences are MDHEN and SYDVKM. The CDR3: CASSLLRVRDTEAFF. The DNA for the CDR3 is TGTGCCAGCAGTTTACTGAGGGTAAGGGACACTGAAGCTTTCTTT.

This clone was recorded once. This rearrangement joins TRBV19 to TRBJ2-1; 8 bases are shared with TRBD1. Germline loops: CDR1 LNHDA, CDR2 SQIVND (reference sequence). CDR3 length: 16 amino acids. The V segment lost 6 bases and the J segment 0 bases; nucleotides outside the gene matches: 7. CDR3 in amino acids: CASSTPQGASYNEQFF. DNA for the CDR3: TGTGCCAGTAGCACCCCTCAGGGGGCCTCCTACAATGAGCAGTTCTTC.

V usage is TRBV15 and J usage is TRBJ2-3, with D possibly matching TRBD1 (5 bases). Deletions cut 0 bases from V and 4 bases from J, with 11 bases between. CDR1 and CDR2 (germline): LNHNV, YYDKDF (reference sequence). CDR3 length: 15 residues. Written as DNA, the CDR3 is TGTGCCACCAGCAGAGATGGGGCCGAGCCAGATACGCAGTATTTT. It specifies CATSRDGAEPDTQYF.

V gene TRBV4-3 combines with J gene TRBJ2-3, with TRBD1 matching 8 bases. The CDR3 totals 16 residues. The trim removed 0 bases at V and 4 bases at J, leaving 6 bases unmatched. Germline V gene sequence: CDR1 LGHNA, CDR2 YSLEER. CDR3 region: CASSQDDRGLADTQYF. The CDR3 region has the DNA TGCGCCAGCAGCCAAGACGACAGGGGATTGGCAGATACGCAGTATTTT.

The rearrangement joins TRBV2 to TRBJ2-2, with TRBD2 as a possible D gene (7 bases). The germline V gene encodes CDR1 SNHLY and CDR2 FYNNEI. V lost 8 bases, J lost 7 bases, and 14 bases lay in between. This CDR3 comprises 13 residues. CDR3 in amino acids: CASGGGRGGELFF. The CDR3 DNA follows: TGTGCCAGCGGGGGGGGCCGCGGCGGGGAGCTGTTTTTT. Together with reference TRBV2 and TRBJ2-2, the CDR3 gives the full variable domain: EPEVTQTPSHQVTQMGQEVILRCVPISNHLYFYWYRQILGQKVEFLVSFYNNEISEKSEIFDDQFSVERPDGSNFTLKIRSTKLEDSAMYFCASGGGRGGELFFGEGSRLTVL.

V is TRBV5-6 and J is TRBJ2-3; D remains unclear. Trimming took off 0 bases at V and 8 bases at J, with 19 bases between the two ends. Germline CDR1 and CDR2: SGHDT and YYEEEE. The CDR3 spans 16 residues. The CDR3 loop is CASSLVEAPSAGTQYF. The DNA of the CDR3 is TGTGCCAGCAGCTTGGTTGAGGCCCCAAGTGCCGGTACGCAGTATTTT.

The chain employs TRBV7-2 and TRBJ1-1, with TRBD1 matching 10 bases. V dropped 5 bases and J dropped 0; count of bases not matched to a gene: 3. Germline V lookup: CDR1 SGHTA, CDR2 FQGNSA. CDR3 size: 15 residues. The CDR3: CASSPGTGVNTEAFF. CDR3 nucleotides: TGTGCCAGCAGCCCTGGGACAGGGGTGAACACTGAAGCTTTCTTT.

The chain couples TRBV7-2 to TRBJ2-2; D ambiguous. Trimming took off 1 base at V and 5 bases at J, with 8 bases between the two ends. Germline CDR1 and CDR2: SGHTA and FQGNSA. This CDR3 comprises 14 residues. CDR3 DNA sequence: TGTGCCAGCAGCTTAGGCCCCTTAACCGGGGAGCTGTTTTTT. Translating it yields CASSLGPLTGELFF.

This chain links TRBV7-9 with TRBJ1-5, with a possible D match to TRBD1 (5 bases). The CDR3 sequence is 14 residues long. Trimming removed 5 bases at V and 2 bases at J, with 10 bases between. The germline V gene encodes CDR1 SEHNR and CDR2 FQNEAQ (reference sequence). The CDR3 DNA reads TGTGCCAGCAGCCGTGGGACGGGCAATCAGCCCCAGCATTTT. Protein: CASSRGTGNQPQHF. Looking up the rest from reference TRBV7-9 and TRBJ1-5 gives the full variable domain: DTGVSQNPRHKITKRGQNVTFRCDPISEHNRLYWYRQTLGQGPEFLTYFQNEAQLEKSRLLSDRFSAERPKGSFSTLEIQRTEQGDSAMYLCASSRGTGNQPQHFGDGTRLSIL.

J is TRBJ2-2 and V is TRBV5-1; 7 nucleotides match TRBD1. CDR1 and CDR2 from the germline V gene are SGHRS and YFSETQ. The length of the CDR3 is 15 residues. Germline trimming cut 1 base from V and 2 bases from J; bases unmatched to any gene: 2. In DNA form, the CDR3 reads TGCGCCAGCAGCTTGAGGGACAGAAACACCGGGGAGCTGTTTTTT. Protein sequence: CASSLRDRNTGELFF.

This chain connects TRBV11-1 to TRBJ2-5; a weak D match, TRBD1 (6 bases). CDR1 and CDR2 (germline): SGHAT, FQDESV (reference sequence). The V and J ends lost 5 bases and 5 bases respectively, with 18 bases between them. The CDR3 is made up of 15 amino acids. CDR3 in amino acids: CASSTRQAMVETQYF. As DNA, the CDR3 is TGTGCCAGCAGCACCCGACAGGCTATGGTGGAGACCCAGTACTTC.

The CDR3 here is CATGDRGNEQFF. DNA of the CDR3: TGTGCCACCGGGGACAGGGGCAATGAGCAGTTCTTC. The V and J genes are TRBV28 and TRBJ2-1, with TRBD1 identical over 10 bases. The V gene's germline CDR1 is MDHEN and CDR2 SYDVKM. Unmatched junction bases numbered 3, after V lost 10 bases and J lost 6 bases. The length of the CDR3 is 12 residues. Complete variable domain (other parts from reference TRBV28 and TRBJ2-1): DVKVTQSSRYLVKRTGEKVFLECVQDMDHENMFWYRQDPGLGLRLIYFSYDVKMKEKGDIPEGYSVSREKKERFSLILESASTNQTSMYLCATGDRGNEQFFGPGTRLTVL.

The rearrangement links TRBV19 to TRBJ1-5; 9 nucleotides match TRBD1. Germline CDR1 and CDR2: LNHDA and SQIVND (reference sequence). J lost 6 bases, V lost 5 bases, and 11 bases had no gene match. CDR3 length: 16 residues. CDR3 in amino acids: CASSLISGQGSQPQHF. The CDR3 bases are TGTGCCAGTAGTCTAATTTCGGGACAGGGCAGTCAGCCCCAGCATTTT. Looking up the rest from reference TRBV19 and TRBJ1-5 gives the full variable domain: DGGITQSPKYLFRKEGQNVTLSCEQNLNHDAMYWYRQDPGQGLRLIYYSQIVNDFQKGDIAEGYSVSREKKESFPLTVTSAQKNPTAFYLCASSLISGQGSQPQHFGDGTRLSIL.

About this clone: Because the CDR3 is missing its conserved closing phenylalanine or tryptophan, this is likely a read error. The V gene is TRBV7-9, the J gene TRBJ1-6; 7 nucleotides match TRBD1. The length of the CDR3 is 14 residues. The V and J ends lost 1 base and 7 bases, in that order; junction bases with no gene match: 1. The germline CDR1 and CDR2 sequences are SEHNR and FQNEAQ (reference sequence). The CDR3 loop is CASSLVTGNSPLHL. The CDR3 DNA reads TGTGCCAGCAGCTTAGTGACAGGGAATTCACCCCTCCACCTT.

The chain employs TRBV18 and TRBJ1-1; no definite D call. The CDR3 has 12 amino acids. The V gene's germline CDR1 is KGHSH and CDR2 LQKENI. V was shortened by 8 bases and J by 1 base, with 8 bases between the two germline ends. CDR3 bases: TGTGCCAGCGCCGGCGCGAACACTGAAGCTTTCTTT. Protein sequence: CASAGANTEAFF.

This chain joins TRBV5-4 and TRBJ1-1; 7 bases are shared with TRBD1. The CDR3 has 12 amino acids. In germline, CDR1 is SGHNT, CDR2 YYREEE (reference sequence). V lost 0 bases to trimming and J lost 10 bases; unmatched junction nucleotides: 3. CDR3 region: CASSLEQGLAFF. The CDR3 nucleotides are TGTGCCAGCAGCTTGGAACAGGGGTTAGCTTTCTTT.